The 14 T cell receptor beta chains in this list originate from one sample, sequenced in a study of CD8 T cells in Susac syndrome. An input of about 0.5 to 1 ug of RNA was subjected to reverse transcription using random hexamers. Each CDR3 protein gets one entry after TCRdb re-called the immunoSEQ multiplex PCR reads with MiXCR. This table has hundreds of thousands of distinct CDR3 sequences, roughly 85% appearing once. The sample taken for sequencing was CD8+ T cells from PBMCs. The receptors were gathered from a human donor with multiple sclerosis.

V usage is TRBV20-1 and J usage is TRBJ1-2; tentatively, D is TRBD1 (6 bases). Between the trimmed V and J ends, which lost 1 base and 5 bases, there was a span of 11 bases. This CDR3 comprises 13 residues. Germline CDR1 is DFQATT and CDR2 is SNEGSKA (reference sequence). The CDR3 nucleotides are TGCAGTGCTAGAGGAGGGGGGGGTTATGGCTACACCTTC. Protein sequence: CSARGGGGYGYTF.

V is TRBV7-6 and J is TRBJ1-1, with D perhaps TRBD1 (5 bases). V dropped 5 bases and J dropped 3 bases, with 19 bases sitting between them. Germline V lookup: CDR1 SGHVS, CDR2 FNYEAQ. The CDR3 sequence is 16 residues long. As DNA, the CDR3 is TGTGCCAGCAGCCCCATACAGGTCGGAGGTGACACTGAAGCTTTCTTT. This translates into CASSPIQVGGDTEAFF.

The rearrangement uses TRBV20-1 and TRBJ2-3; the match to TRBD2 covers 7 bases. V lost 5 bases and J lost 6; bases outside the gene matches: 17. Germline loops: CDR1 DFQATT, CDR2 SNEGSKA (reference sequence). This CDR3 is built from 16 residues. The CDR3 bases are TGCAGTGCTCCGGAGGCCCTAGCGGCCACCGGGGATACGCAGTATTTT. It is translated as CSAPEALAATGDTQYF.

This chain joins TRBV28 and TRBJ2-7, with 9 positions matching TRBD1. V shed 4 bases, J shed 5 bases, and the junction held 15 bases outside the gene matches. Germline loops: CDR1 MDHEN, CDR2 SYDVKM. The CDR3 is 17 amino acids. CDR3 in DNA: TGTGCCAGCAGTTCCGCGATCTGGGACAGGGAGACTGACGAGCAGTACTTC. Protein product: CASSSAIWDRETDEQYF.

V gene TRBV7-9 combines with J gene TRBJ2-1, with a possible D match to TRBD1 (5 bases). The length of the CDR3 is 16 residues. The germline gives CDR1 SEHNR, CDR2 FQNEAQ (reference sequence). The V end lost 1 base, the J end lost 5 bases, and 15 bases lay between the germline ends. For the CDR3, the DNA is TGTGCCAGCAGCTTAGACCGGACCCCCAGGGACAATGAGCAGTTCTTC. Translated, it gives CASSLDRTPRDNEQFF.

The chain employs TRBV20-1 and TRBJ2-7; D not certain. Germline V gene sequence: CDR1 DFQATT, CDR2 SNEGSKA (reference sequence). Trimming left V 5 bases short and J 3 bases short, with 17 bases between. The CDR3 extends over 14 amino acids. Written as DNA, the CDR3 is TGCAGTGCTCGCAGCGCCCTGAGCCTCTACGAGCAGTACTTC. The encoded protein is CSARSALSLYEQYF.

The chain joins TRBV27 to TRBJ2-7, with D perhaps given as TRBD1 or TRBD2 (5 bases each). The germline V and J ends were trimmed by 6 bases and 3 bases, with 12 bases remaining between them. The V gene's germline CDR1 is MNHEY and CDR2 SMNVEV (reference sequence). The CDR3 length is 13 residues. The CDR3 nucleotides are TGTGCCAGCAGCCTGAGCGGACACTACGAGCAGTACTTC. Residues: CASSLSGHYEQYF.

V usage is TRBV28 and J usage is TRBJ1-1; tentatively, D is TRBD1 (6 bases). V gave up 2 bases and J gave up 0 bases, with 16 bases separating them. The CDR3 is made up of 17 amino acids. Germline assignment: CDR1 MDHEN and CDR2 SYDVKM. This CDR3 reads CASSLDFIGQMNTEAFF. The CDR3 nucleotides read TGTGCCAGCAGTTTAGATTTTATAGGACAGATGAACACTGAAGCTTTCTTT.

The genes are TRBV19 and TRBJ2-7; 10 bases align to TRBD1. The germline CDR1 and CDR2 sequences are LNHDA and SQIVND (reference sequence). Trimming took 7 bases from V and 2 from J; bases not matched to a gene: 8. The CDR3 sequence is 15 residues long. CDR3 region: CASTKGTGVPYEQYF. The CDR3 region has the DNA TGTGCCAGTACCAAGGGGACAGGGGTACCCTACGAGCAGTACTTC.

The chain combines TRBV27 with TRBJ2-7; 7 bases are a match to TRBD2. The germline gives CDR1 MNHEY, CDR2 SMNVEV (reference sequence). V lost 3 bases, J lost 3 bases, and 8 bases stayed unmatched. The CDR3 consists of 15 residues. CDR3 protein: CASSFYPTGGYEQYF. DNA of the CDR3: TGTGCCAGCAGTTTCTACCCCACGGGGGGCTACGAGCAGTACTTC.

This sequence joins TRBV7-9 and TRBJ1-2; 7 bases map to TRBD1. Germline CDR1 and CDR2: SEHNR and FQNEAQ (reference sequence). After removal of 5 bases from V and 4 bases from J, the junction contained 10 bases not matched to a gene. This CDR3 is built from 15 residues. CDR3 in amino acids: CASSRSGTDSYGYTF. The CDR3, as DNA: TGTGCCAGCAGCCGATCCGGGACAGATAGCTATGGCTACACCTTC. The full variable domain, with the rest looked up from reference TRBV7-9 and TRBJ1-2, is DTGVSQNPRHKITKRGQNVTFRCDPISEHNRLYWYRQTLGQGPEFLTYFQNEAQLEKSRLLSDRFSAERPKGSFSTLEIQRTEQGDSAMYLCASSRSGTDSYGYTFGSGTRLTVV.

The chain couples TRBV29-1 to TRBJ2-1; D uncertain. Germline CDR1 reads SQVTM; CDR2 reads ANQGSEA. V was clipped by 2 bases and J by 0 bases, with 11 bases between them. The CDR3 is 15 amino acids. The CDR3 here is CSVESGYNSYNEQFF. The CDR3 DNA reads as TGCAGCGTTGAATCGGGCTATAACTCCTACAATGAGCAGTTCTTC.

The V and J genes are TRBV28 and TRBJ1-4; 8 bases align to TRBD1. Germline CDR1 reads MDHEN; CDR2 reads SYDVKM. V gave up 8 bases and J gave up 2 bases; unmatched junction bases: 13. This CDR3 is 17 amino acids long. The CDR3: CASGWTGRSGTNEKLFF. The DNA for the CDR3 is TGTGCCAGCGGATGGACAGGGCGTAGTGGGACTAATGAAAAACTGTTTTTT.

The V and J genes are TRBV28 and TRBJ1-3; D may be TRBD1 (6 bases). The V and J ends lost 0 bases and 0 bases respectively, with 18 bases between them. CDR1 and CDR2 from the germline V gene are MDHEN and SYDVKM. The CDR3 loop spans 19 amino acids. Written as DNA, the CDR3 is TGTGCCAGCAGTTTATGGGGACAAAGCCCTCTAAACTCTGGAAACACCATATATTTT. It yields the protein CASSLWGQSPLNSGNTIYF.